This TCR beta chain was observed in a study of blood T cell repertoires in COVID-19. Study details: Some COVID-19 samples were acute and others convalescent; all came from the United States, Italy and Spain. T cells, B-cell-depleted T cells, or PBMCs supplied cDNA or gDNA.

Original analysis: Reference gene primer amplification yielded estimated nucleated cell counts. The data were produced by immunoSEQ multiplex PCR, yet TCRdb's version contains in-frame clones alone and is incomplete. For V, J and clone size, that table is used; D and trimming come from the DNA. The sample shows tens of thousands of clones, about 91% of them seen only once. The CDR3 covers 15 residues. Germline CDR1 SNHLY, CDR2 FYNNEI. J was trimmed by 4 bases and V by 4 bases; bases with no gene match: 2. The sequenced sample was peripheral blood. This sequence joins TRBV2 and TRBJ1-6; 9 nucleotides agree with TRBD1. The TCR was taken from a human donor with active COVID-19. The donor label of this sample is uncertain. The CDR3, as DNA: TGTGCCAGCAGTGCCGGACAGGGGTATAATTCACCCCTCCACTTT. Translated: CASSAGQGYNSPLHF.